The rows below give T cell receptor beta chains drawn from one sample of a study of shared clonotypes between healthy human individuals. The repertoire was sequenced with immunoSEQ multiplex PCR; TCRdb's copy has only in-frame clones and lacks some. Among roughly 890,000 clones listed, over 90% were seen once. Input material: naive CD8+ T cells sorted from blood. Receptors were obtained from a man younger than 40 in good health. Both conserved end residues are part of each CDR3. D genes are given only for firm matches. Clone size, where shown, is once, few, many, or a class for clones that have expanded.

V gene: TRBV15; clone size: few; D gene: -; CDR3 length: 15; J gene: TRBJ1-5; CDR3 DNA: TGTGCCACCAGCAGAGATGGGGCAGGGAATCAGCCCCAGCATTTT; CDR3 protein: CATSRDGAGNQPQHF
V gene: TRBV5-6; clone size: -; D gene: -; CDR3 length: 14; J gene: TRBJ1-2; CDR3 DNA: TGTGCCAGCAGCCCCGGACGGGGGAGCTATGGCTACACCTTC; CDR3 protein: CASSPGRGSYGYTF
V gene: TRBV2; clone size: -; D gene: -; CDR3 length: 11; J gene: TRBJ2-5; CDR3 DNA: TGTGCCACCCGGACTTCGGGGACCCAGTACTTC; CDR3 protein: CATRTSGTQYF
V gene: TRBV14; clone size: few; D gene: -; CDR3 length: 13; J gene: TRBJ1-1; CDR3 DNA: TGTGCCAGCAGCCAAGATCCGGGAATTGAAGCTTTCTTT; CDR3 protein: CASSQDPGIEAFF
V gene: TRBV18; clone size: -; D gene: -; CDR3 length: 14; J gene: TRBJ1-1; CDR3 DNA: TGTGCCAGCTCACCACCCGCAGGTGGCACTGAAGCTTTCTTT; CDR3 protein: CASSPPAGGTEAFF
V gene: TRBV30; clone size: once; D gene: TRBD1; CDR3 length: 13; J gene: TRBJ1-1; CDR3 DNA: TGTGCCTGGGAGCAGGGGGTTGGCACTGAAGCTTTCTTT; CDR3 protein: CAWEQGVGTEAFF
V gene: TRBV29-1; clone size: -; D gene: TRBD2; CDR3 length: 16; J gene: TRBJ2-5; CDR3 DNA: TGCAGCGTTGAGGCGGCGGGAGGTGTTTACCAAGAGACCCAGTACTTC; CDR3 protein: CSVEAAGGVYQETQYF
V gene: TRBV9; clone size: -; D gene: -; CDR3 length: 16; J gene: TRBJ1-2; CDR3 DNA: TGTGCCAGCAGCGTAGAAGGACACGGGATTGGAAGTGGCTACACCTTC; CDR3 protein: CASSVEGHGIGSGYTF
V gene: TRBV2; clone size: -; D gene: -; CDR3 length: 13; J gene: TRBJ2-7; CDR3 DNA: TGTGCCAGCAGTACCTGGCGGGCCTACGAGCAGTACTTC; CDR3 protein: CASSTWRAYEQYF
V gene: TRBV14; clone size: -; D gene: TRBD2; CDR3 length: 15; J gene: TRBJ2-1; CDR3 DNA: TGTGCCAGCGGGGGACTAGCGGGACCCTACAATGAGCAGTTCTTC; CDR3 protein: CASGGLAGPYNEQFF
V gene: TRBV29-1; clone size: -; D gene: TRBD2; CDR3 length: 13; J gene: TRBJ2-1; CDR3 DNA: TGCAGCGGTGGGGGTAGCGGGAACAATGAGCAGTTCTTC; CDR3 protein: CSGGGSGNNEQFF
V gene: TRBV7-9; clone size: few; D gene: -; CDR3 length: 15; J gene: TRBJ2-7; CDR3 DNA: TGTGCCAGCAGCTTAACGGACCCTTTGGGCTACGAGCAGTACTTC; CDR3 protein: CASSLTDPLGYEQYF
V gene: TRBV27; clone size: -; D gene: TRBD2; CDR3 length: 13; J gene: TRBJ2-1; CDR3 DNA: TGTGCCAGCAGTACTAGCGGGTACAATGAGCAGTTCTTC; CDR3 protein: CASSTSGYNEQFF
V gene: TRBV5-6; clone size: -; D gene: TRBD1; CDR3 length: 17; J gene: TRBJ2-2; CDR3 DNA: TGTGCCAGCAGCTTGGTTTTAGGGACAGGGGACACCGGGGAGCTGTTTTTT; CDR3 protein: CASSLVLGTGDTGELFF
V gene: TRBV28; clone size: -; D gene: -; CDR3 length: 17; J gene: TRBJ2-4; CDR3 DNA: TGTGCCAGTTCCCCCGAAACTCCAGAACGTCCGAGGAACGCTCAGTACTTC; CDR3 protein: CASSPETPERPRNAQYF
V gene: TRBV5-1; clone size: -; D gene: TRBD2; CDR3 length: 17; J gene: TRBJ2-1; CDR3 DNA: TGCGCCAGCAGCGGGGGGCTAGCGGGACCATCCTACAATGAGCAGTTCTTC; CDR3 protein: CASSGGLAGPSYNEQFF
V gene: TRBV9; clone size: -; D gene: -; CDR3 length: 14; J gene: TRBJ2-7; CDR3 DNA: TGTGCCAGCAGCCCTTCTTTGAGCCACTACGAGCAGTACTTC; CDR3 protein: CASSPSLSHYEQYF
V gene: TRBV9; clone size: -; D gene: -; CDR3 length: 15; J gene: TRBJ2-5; CDR3 DNA: TGTGCCAGCAGCGTATCGGGCCGGTACCAAGAGACCCAGTACTTC; CDR3 protein: CASSVSGRYQETQYF
V gene: TRBV25-1; clone size: once; D gene: TRBD2; CDR3 length: 16; J gene: TRBJ2-3; CDR3 DNA: TGTGCCAGCAGTGAACGCGCGGGAGGGCCTGGAGATACGCAGTATTTT; CDR3 protein: CASSERAGGPGDTQYF
V gene: TRBV14; clone size: -; D gene: TRBD1; CDR3 length: 14; J gene: TRBJ2-7; CDR3 DNA: TGTGCCAGCAGCTTATTCAACAGGGGCTGGGAGCAGTACTTC; CDR3 protein: CASSLFNRGWEQYF
V gene: TRBV11-2; clone size: -; D gene: -; CDR3 length: 15; J gene: TRBJ2-7; CDR3 DNA: TGTGCCGGCAGGTACCCCGGGGTGATCCCCTACGAGCAGTACTTC; CDR3 protein: CAGRYPGVIPYEQYF
V gene: TRBV27; clone size: -; D gene: -; CDR3 length: 17; J gene: TRBJ1-3; CDR3 DNA: TGTGCCAGCAGTTCTGGACACCTAGACGACTCTGGAAACACCATATATTTT; CDR3 protein: CASSSGHLDDSGNTIYF
V gene: TRBV6-5; clone size: -; D gene: -; CDR3 length: 13; J gene: TRBJ1-1; CDR3 DNA: TGTGCCAGCAGTTATACGGGAGGTACTGAAGCTTTCTTT; CDR3 protein: CASSYTGGTEAFF
V gene: TRBV15; clone size: -; D gene: -; CDR3 length: 16; J gene: TRBJ2-2; CDR3 DNA: TGTGCCACCAGCGCCCACCCGGGGAAGAACACCGGGGAGCTGTTTTTT; CDR3 protein: CATSAHPGKNTGELFF
V gene: TRBV19; clone size: -; D gene: -; CDR3 length: 14; J gene: TRBJ2-6; CDR3 DNA: TGTGCCAGTAGTATTGACCCTGGGGCCAACGTCCTGACTTTC; CDR3 protein: CASSIDPGANVLTF
V gene: TRBV18; clone size: -; D gene: TRBD2; CDR3 length: 18; J gene: TRBJ2-3; CDR3 DNA: TGTGCCAGCTCACCAGAGGTTCGGGCTAGCGGGAAATCAGATACGCAGTATTTT; CDR3 protein: CASSPEVRASGKSDTQYF
V gene: TRBV29-1; clone size: -; D gene: -; CDR3 length: 17; J gene: TRBJ2-3; CDR3 DNA: TGCAGCGTTGTGGCCCTCCTAGGGTGGGTGAACACAGATACGCAGTATTTT; CDR3 protein: CSVVALLGWVNTDTQYF
V gene: TRBV6-5; clone size: -; D gene: TRBD1; CDR3 length: 15; J gene: TRBJ1-5; CDR3 DNA: TGTGCCAGCAGCACTGGACAGGGCGGCAATCAGCCCCAGCATTTT; CDR3 protein: CASSTGQGGNQPQHF
V gene: TRBV5-6; clone size: once; D gene: -; CDR3 length: 18; J gene: TRBJ2-2; CDR3 DNA: TGTGCCAGCAGCTTGGTCTCTCGTTGGGGGCCGAACACCGGGGAGCTGTTTTTT; CDR3 protein: CASSLVSRWGPNTGELFF
V gene: TRBV9; clone size: -; D gene: -; CDR3 length: 14; J gene: TRBJ2-2; CDR3 DNA: TGTGCCAGCAGCCCCCCGGTTAGGGACGGGGAGCTGTTTTTT; CDR3 protein: CASSPPVRDGELFF
V gene: TRBV9; clone size: -; D gene: TRBD2; CDR3 length: 18; J gene: TRBJ2-1; CDR3 DNA: TGTGCCAGCAGCGGATCCGGGACTAGCGGGAGGGCCCTCAATGAGCAGTTCTTC; CDR3 protein: CASSGSGTSGRALNEQFF
V gene: TRBV14; clone size: -; D gene: -; CDR3 length: 15; J gene: TRBJ2-1; CDR3 DNA: TGTGCCAGCAGCCAAGATGGCAGGGGAAGTAATGAGCAGTTCTTC; CDR3 protein: CASSQDGRGSNEQFF
V gene: TRBV7-8; clone size: -; D gene: TRBD2; CDR3 length: 21; J gene: TRBJ2-1; CDR3 DNA: TGTGCCAGCAGCTTAAGTAGCGCGACTTTAGCGGGATTGGGTAACTACAATGAGCAGTTCTTC; CDR3 protein: CASSLSSATLAGLGNYNEQFF
V gene: TRBV7-2; clone size: -; D gene: TRBD2; CDR3 length: 14; J gene: TRBJ2-4; CDR3 DNA: TGTGCCAGCAGCTTTAAAGGACTAGGGTTCATTCAGTACTTC; CDR3 protein: CASSFKGLGFIQYF
V gene: TRBV11-2; clone size: -; D gene: -; CDR3 length: 13; J gene: TRBJ2-7; CDR3 DNA: TGTGCCAGCAGCCCGGGACCCTACTACGAGCAGTACTTC; CDR3 protein: CASSPGPYYEQYF
V gene: TRBV7-9; clone size: -; D gene: -; CDR3 length: 14; J gene: TRBJ2-7; CDR3 DNA: TGTGCCAGCAGCTTAGCGGGCCAGATCTACGAGCAGTACTTC; CDR3 protein: CASSLAGQIYEQYF
V gene: TRBV28; clone size: -; D gene: TRBD1; CDR3 length: 14; J gene: TRBJ2-1; CDR3 DNA: TGTGCCAGCAGTCTGTGGGACAGCCACAATGAGCAGTTCTTC; CDR3 protein: CASSLWDSHNEQFF
V gene: TRBV19; clone size: -; D gene: -; CDR3 length: 10; J gene: TRBJ1-3; CDR3 DNA: TGTGCCAGTAGCGCCAGGACCATATATTTT; CDR3 protein: CASSARTIYF
V gene: TRBV28; clone size: -; D gene: -; CDR3 length: 14; J gene: TRBJ2-7; CDR3 DNA: TGTGCCAGCACCGAGACAGGAGACCTCTACGAGCAGTACTTC; CDR3 protein: CASTETGDLYEQYF
V gene: TRBV19; clone size: -; D gene: TRBD1; CDR3 length: 14; J gene: TRBJ2-7; CDR3 DNA: TGTGCCAGTGCACTCGGGACAGGGTCCTACGAGCAGTACTTC; CDR3 protein: CASALGTGSYEQYF
V gene: TRBV5-4; clone size: once; D gene: -; CDR3 length: 12; J gene: TRBJ1-2; CDR3 DNA: TGTGCCAGCAGCCAGGGGCTTAGCGGCTACACCTTC; CDR3 protein: CASSQGLSGYTF
V gene: TRBV7-7; clone size: -; D gene: TRBD2; CDR3 length: 18; J gene: TRBJ2-1; CDR3 DNA: TGTGCTAGCAGCTTAGGGAGACTAGGAGCGGGAGGCCCCAATGAGCAGTTCTTC; CDR3 protein: CASSLGRLGAGGPNEQFF